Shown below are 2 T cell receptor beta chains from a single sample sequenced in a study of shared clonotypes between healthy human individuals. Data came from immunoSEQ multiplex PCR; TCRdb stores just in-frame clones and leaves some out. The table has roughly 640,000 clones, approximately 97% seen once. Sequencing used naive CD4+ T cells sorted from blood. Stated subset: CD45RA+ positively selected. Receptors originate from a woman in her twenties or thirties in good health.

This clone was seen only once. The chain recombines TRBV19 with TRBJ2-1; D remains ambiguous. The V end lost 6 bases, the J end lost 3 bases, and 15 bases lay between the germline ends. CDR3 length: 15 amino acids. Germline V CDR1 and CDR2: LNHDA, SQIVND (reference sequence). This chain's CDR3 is CASSLLLTDYNEQFF. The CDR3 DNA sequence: TGTGCCAGTAGCCTACTATTGACTGACTACAATGAGCAGTTCTTC. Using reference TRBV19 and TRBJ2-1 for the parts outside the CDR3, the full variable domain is DGGITQSPKYLFRKEGQNVTLSCEQNLNHDAMYWYRQDPGQGLRLIYYSQIVNDFQKGDIAEGYSVSREKKESFPLTVTSAQKNPTAFYLCASSLLLTDYNEQFFGPGTRLTVL.

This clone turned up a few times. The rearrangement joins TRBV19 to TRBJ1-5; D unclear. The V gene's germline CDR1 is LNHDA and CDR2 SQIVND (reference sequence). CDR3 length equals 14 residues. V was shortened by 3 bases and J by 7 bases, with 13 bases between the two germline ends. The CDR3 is CASSMTGNGQPQHF. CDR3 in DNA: TGTGCCAGTAGTATGACTGGGAATGGGCAGCCCCAGCATTTT.